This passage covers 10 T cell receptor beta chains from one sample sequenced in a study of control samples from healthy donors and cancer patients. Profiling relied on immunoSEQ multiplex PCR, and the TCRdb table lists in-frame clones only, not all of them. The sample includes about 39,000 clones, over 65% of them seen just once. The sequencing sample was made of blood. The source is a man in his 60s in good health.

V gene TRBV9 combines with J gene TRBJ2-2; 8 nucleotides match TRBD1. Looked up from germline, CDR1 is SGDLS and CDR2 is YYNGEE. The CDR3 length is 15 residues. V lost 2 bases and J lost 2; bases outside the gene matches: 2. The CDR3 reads CASSVDRVNTGELFF. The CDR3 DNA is TGTGCCAGCAGCGTGGACAGGGTAAACACCGGGGAGCTGTTTTTT.

CDR3 protein: CASSPPFADTQYF. The DNA for the CDR3 is TGTGCCAGCAGCCCGCCGTTTGCAGATACGCAGTATTTT. V usage is TRBV11-2 and J usage is TRBJ2-3, with no clear D. CDR3 size: 13 residues. V was cut by 5 bases and J by 4 bases, with 10 bases left in between. Germline values: CDR1 SGHAT, CDR2 FQNNGV.

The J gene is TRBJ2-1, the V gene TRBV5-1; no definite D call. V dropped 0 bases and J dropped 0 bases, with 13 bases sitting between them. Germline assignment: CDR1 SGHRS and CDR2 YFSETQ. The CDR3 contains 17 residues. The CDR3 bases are TGCGCCAGCAGCTTGGCCGCACAGCGAGGCTCCTACAATGAGCAGTTCTTC. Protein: CASSLAAQRGSYNEQFF.

The CDR3 nucleotides read TGTGCCAGCAGCTTCTCCGGGCCGAACACTGAAGCTTTCTTT. Translation: CASSFSGPNTEAFF. The rearrangement uses TRBV7-2 and TRBJ1-1; D ambiguous. CDR1 SGHTA and CDR2 FQGNSA come from the germline V gene. The germline V and J ends were trimmed by 3 bases and 1 base, with 9 bases remaining between them. The CDR3 loop spans 14 amino acids.

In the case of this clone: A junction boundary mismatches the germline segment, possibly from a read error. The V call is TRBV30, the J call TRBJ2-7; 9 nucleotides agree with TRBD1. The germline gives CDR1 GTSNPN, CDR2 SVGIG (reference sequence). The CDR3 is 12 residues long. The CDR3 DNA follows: TGTGCCTGGAGTGTACTAGGACAGGGGATCCTGTTC. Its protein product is CAWSVLGQGILF.

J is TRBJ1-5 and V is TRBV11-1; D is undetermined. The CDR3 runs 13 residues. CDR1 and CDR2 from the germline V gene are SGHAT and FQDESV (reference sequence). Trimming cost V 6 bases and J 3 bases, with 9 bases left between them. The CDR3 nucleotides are TGTGCCAGCAGTTCCCAGATCAATCAGCCCCAGCATTTT. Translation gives CASSSQINQPQHF.

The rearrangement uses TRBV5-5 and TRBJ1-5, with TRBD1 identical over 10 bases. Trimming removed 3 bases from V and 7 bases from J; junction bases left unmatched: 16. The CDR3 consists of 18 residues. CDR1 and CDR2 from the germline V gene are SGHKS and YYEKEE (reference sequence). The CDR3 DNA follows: TGTGCCAGCAGCTCTGACCGGGACAGGGGTTCTGGGGGACAGCCCCAGCATTTT. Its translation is CASSSDRDRGSGGQPQHF.

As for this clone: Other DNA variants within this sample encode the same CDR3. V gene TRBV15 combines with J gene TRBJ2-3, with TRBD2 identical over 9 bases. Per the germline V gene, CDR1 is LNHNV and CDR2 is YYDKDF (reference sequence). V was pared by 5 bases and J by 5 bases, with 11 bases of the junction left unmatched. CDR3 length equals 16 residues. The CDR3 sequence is CATSSRGGGGGDTQYF. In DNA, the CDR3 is TGTGCCACCAGCTCCCGGGGGGGCGGGGGGGGAGATACGCAGTATTTT.

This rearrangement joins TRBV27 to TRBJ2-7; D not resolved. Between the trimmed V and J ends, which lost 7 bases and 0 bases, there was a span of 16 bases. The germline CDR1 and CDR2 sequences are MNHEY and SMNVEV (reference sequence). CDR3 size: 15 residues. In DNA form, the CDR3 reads TGTGCCAGCAAACAGTATCGCCAAAGCTCCTACGAGCAGTACTTC. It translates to CASKQYRQSSYEQYF.

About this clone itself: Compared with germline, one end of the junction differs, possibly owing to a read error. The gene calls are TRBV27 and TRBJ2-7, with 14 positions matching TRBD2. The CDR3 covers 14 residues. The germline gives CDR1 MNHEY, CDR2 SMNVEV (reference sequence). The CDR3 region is CASSLKRGLAGEDF. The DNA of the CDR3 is TGTGCCAGCAGTTTAAAGCGGGGACTAGCGGGAGAGGACTTC.